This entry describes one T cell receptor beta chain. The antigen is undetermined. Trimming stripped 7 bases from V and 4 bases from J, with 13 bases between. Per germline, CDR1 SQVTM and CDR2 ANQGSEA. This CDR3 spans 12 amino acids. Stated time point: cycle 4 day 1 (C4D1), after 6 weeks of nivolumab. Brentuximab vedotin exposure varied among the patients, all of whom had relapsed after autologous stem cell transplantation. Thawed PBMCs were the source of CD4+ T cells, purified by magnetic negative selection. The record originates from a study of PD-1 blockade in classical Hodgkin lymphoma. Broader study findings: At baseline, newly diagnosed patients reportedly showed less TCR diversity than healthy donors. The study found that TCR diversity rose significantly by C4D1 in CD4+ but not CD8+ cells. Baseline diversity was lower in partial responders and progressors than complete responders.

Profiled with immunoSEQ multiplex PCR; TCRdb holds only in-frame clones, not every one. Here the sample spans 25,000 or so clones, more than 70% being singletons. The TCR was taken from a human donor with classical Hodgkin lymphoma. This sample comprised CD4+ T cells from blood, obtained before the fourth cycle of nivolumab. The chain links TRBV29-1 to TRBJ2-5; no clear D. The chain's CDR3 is CSAGRMGETQYF. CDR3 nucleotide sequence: TGCAGCGCCGGACGTATGGGAGAGACCCAGTACTTC. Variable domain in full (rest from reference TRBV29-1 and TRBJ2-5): SAVISQKPSRDICQRGTSLTIQCQVDSQVTMMFWYRQQPGQSLTLIATANQGSEATYESGFVIDKFPISRPNLTFSTLTVSNMSPEDSSIYLCSAGRMGETQYFGPGTRLLVL.